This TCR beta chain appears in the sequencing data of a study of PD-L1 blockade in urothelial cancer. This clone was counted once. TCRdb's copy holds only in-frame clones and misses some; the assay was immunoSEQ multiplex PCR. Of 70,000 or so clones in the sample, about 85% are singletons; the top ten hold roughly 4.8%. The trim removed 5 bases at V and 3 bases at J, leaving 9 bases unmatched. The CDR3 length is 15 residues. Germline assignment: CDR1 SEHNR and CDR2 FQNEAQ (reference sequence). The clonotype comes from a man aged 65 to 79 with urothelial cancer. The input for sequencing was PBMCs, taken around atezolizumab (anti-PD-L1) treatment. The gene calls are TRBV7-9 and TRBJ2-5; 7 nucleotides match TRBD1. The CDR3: CASSPTDRVKETQYF. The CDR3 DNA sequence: TGTGCCAGCAGCCCTACCGACAGGGTAAAAGAGACCCAGTACTTC.